This TCR beta chain originates from a study of shared clonotypes between healthy human individuals. CD45RO negativity and positive selection for CCR7 defined naive CD8 cells, a population that excluded terminally differentiated effector memory CD45RA+ cells. The method was immunoSEQ multiplex PCR; TCRdb's version includes in-frame clones alone and lacks a portion of them. The sample lists some 1,900,000 clones, about 95% seen once, with around 1% in the top ten. V was cut by 6 bases and J by 6 bases, with 12 bases left in between. The germline V gene has CDR1 SNHLY and CDR2 FYNNEI. This CDR3 spans 14 amino acids. Study findings and constraints: Among the subsets, naive ones generally showed larger estimated richness than memory ones. Across several donors, naive CD4 shared 5% to 6.5%, naive CD8 more than 3%, memory CD4 2% to 2.5%, memory CD8 0.4% to 0.5%.

A remark on this clone: Antigen: not known.

This receptor was identified in a man between 18 and 29 years old in good health. The chain carries TRBV2 and TRBJ1-6, with a weak D call TRBD1 (5 bases). The sequenced sample was naive CD8+ T cells sorted from blood. This chain's CDR3 is CASRLNTGNSPLHF. The CDR3 DNA is TGTGCCAGCAGGCTAAACACAGGTAATTCACCCCTCCACTTT.